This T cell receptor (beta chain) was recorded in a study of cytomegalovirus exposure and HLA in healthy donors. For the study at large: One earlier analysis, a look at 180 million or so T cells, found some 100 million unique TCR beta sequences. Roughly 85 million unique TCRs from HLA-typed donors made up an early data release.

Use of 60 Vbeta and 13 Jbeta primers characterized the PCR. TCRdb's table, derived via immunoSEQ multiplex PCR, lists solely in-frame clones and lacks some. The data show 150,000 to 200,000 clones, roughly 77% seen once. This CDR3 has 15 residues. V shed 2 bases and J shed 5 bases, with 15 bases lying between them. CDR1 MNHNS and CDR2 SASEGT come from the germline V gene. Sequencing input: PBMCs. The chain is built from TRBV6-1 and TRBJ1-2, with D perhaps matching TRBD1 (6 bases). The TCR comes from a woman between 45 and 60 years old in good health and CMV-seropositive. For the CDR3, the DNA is TGTGCCAGCAGTGAAAAGGTCAGGGGCCTTTATGGCTACACCTTC. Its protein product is CASSEKVRGLYGYTF.